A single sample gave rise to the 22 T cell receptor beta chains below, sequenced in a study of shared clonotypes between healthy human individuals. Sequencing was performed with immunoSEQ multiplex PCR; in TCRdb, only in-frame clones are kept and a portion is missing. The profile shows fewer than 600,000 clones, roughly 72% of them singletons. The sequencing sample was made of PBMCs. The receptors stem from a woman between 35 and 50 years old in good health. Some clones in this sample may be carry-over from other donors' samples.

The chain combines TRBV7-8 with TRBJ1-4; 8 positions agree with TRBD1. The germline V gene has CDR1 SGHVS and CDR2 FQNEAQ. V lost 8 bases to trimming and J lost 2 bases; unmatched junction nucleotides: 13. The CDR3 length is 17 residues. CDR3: CASGLTLDRATNEKLFF. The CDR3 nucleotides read TGTGCCAGCGGTCTTACCTTGGACAGGGCGACTAATGAAAAACTGTTTTTT.

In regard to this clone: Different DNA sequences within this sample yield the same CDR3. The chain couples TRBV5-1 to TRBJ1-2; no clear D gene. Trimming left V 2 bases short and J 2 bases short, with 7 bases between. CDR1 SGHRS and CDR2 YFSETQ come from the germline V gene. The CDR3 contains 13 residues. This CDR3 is CASSFGRNYGYTF. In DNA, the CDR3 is TGCGCCAGCAGCTTTGGACGGAACTATGGCTACACCTTC.

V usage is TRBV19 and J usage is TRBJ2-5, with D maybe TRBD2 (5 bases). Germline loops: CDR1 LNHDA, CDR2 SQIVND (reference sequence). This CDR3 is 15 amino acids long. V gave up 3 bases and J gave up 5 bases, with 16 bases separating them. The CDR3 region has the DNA TGTGCCAGTAGTATGGGTACTCAGCGGAGGGAGACCCAGTACTTC. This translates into CASSMGTQRRETQYF.

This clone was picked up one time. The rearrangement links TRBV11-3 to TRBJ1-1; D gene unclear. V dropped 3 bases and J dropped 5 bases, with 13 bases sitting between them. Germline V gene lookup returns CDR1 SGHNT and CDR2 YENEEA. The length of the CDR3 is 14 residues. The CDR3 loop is CASSFGRSSTEAFF. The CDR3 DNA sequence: TGTGCCAGCAGCTTTGGACGGAGCTCTACTGAAGCTTTCTTT.

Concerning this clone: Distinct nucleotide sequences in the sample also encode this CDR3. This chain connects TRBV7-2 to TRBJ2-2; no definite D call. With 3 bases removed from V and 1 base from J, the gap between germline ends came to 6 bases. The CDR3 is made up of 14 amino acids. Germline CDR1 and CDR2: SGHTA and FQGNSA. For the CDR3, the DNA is TGTGCCAGCAGCTTGAGGCGGAACACCGGGGAGCTGTTTTTT. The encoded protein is CASSLRRNTGELFF.

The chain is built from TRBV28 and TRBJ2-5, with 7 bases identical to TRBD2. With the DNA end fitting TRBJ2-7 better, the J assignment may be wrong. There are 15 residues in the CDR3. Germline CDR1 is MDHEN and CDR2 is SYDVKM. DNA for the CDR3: TGTGCCAGCAGGCTCCGACCTAGCGGCTCCTACGAGCAGTACTTC. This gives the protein CASRLRPSGSYEQYF.

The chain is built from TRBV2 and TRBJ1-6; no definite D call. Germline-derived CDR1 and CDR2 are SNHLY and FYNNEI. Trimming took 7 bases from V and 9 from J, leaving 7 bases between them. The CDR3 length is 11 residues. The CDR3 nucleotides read TGTGCCAGCATTGACCGTTCACCCCTCCACTTT. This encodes CASIDRSPLHF.

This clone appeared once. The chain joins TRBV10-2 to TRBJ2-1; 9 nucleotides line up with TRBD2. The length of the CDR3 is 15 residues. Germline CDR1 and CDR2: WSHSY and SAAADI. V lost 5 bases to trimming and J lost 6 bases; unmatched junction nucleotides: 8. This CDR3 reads CASSPQREVANEQFF. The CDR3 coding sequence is TGCGCCAGCAGTCCCCAGCGGGAGGTGGCCAATGAGCAGTTCTTC.

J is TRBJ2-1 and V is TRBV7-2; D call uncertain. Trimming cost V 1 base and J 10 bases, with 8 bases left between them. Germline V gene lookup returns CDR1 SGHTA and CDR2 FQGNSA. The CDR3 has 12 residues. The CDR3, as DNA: TGTGCCAGCAGCTTAGGGGCCTGGGAGCAGTTCTTC. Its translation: CASSLGAWEQFF.

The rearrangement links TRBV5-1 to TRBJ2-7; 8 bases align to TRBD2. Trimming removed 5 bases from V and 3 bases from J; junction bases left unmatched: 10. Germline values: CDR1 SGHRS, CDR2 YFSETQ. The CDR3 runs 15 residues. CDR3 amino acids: CASRGELSGNYEQYF. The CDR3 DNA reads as TGCGCCAGCAGGGGGGAGCTTAGCGGGAACTACGAGCAGTACTTC. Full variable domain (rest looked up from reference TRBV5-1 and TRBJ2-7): KAGVTQTPRYLIKTRGQQVTLSCSPISGHRSVSWYQQTPGQGLQFLFEYFSETQRNKGNFPGRFSGRQFSNSRSEMNVSTLELGDSALYLCASRGELSGNYEQYFGPGTRLTVT.

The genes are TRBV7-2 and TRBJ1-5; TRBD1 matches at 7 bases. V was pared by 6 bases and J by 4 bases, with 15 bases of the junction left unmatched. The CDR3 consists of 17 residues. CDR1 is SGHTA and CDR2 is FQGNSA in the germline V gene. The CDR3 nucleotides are TGTGCCAGCAGTTACCTGGGATGGGACAGCCGAAATCAGCCCCAGCATTTT. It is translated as CASSYLGWDSRNQPQHF.

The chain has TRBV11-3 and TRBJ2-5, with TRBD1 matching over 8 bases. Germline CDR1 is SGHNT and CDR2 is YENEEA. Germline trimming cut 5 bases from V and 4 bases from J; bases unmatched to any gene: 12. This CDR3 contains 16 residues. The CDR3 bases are TGTGCCAGCAGCGTGGGGACAGGTTTGGGCCGAGAGACCCAGTACTTC. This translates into CASSVGTGLGRETQYF.

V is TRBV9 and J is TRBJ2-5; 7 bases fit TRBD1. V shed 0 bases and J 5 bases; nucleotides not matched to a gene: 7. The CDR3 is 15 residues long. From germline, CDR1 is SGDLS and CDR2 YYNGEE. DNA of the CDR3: TGTGCCAGCAGCGTAGGGCCAGACAGGGAGGAGACCCAGTACTTC. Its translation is CASSVGPDREETQYF.

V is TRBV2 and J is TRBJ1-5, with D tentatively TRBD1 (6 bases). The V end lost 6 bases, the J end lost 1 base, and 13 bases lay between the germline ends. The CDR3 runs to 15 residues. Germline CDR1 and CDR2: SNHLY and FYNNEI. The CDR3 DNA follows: TGTGCCAGCAGCGCTATAAGGGGGAGCAATCAGCCCCAGCATTTT. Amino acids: CASSAIRGSNQPQHF.

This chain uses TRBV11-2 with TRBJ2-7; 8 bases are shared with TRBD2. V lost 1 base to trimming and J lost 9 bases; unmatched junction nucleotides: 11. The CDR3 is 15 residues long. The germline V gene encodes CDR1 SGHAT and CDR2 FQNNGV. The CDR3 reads CASSLGAGGRVGQYF. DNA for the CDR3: TGTGCCAGCAGCTTAGGGGCGGGAGGACGGGTGGGGCAGTACTTC.

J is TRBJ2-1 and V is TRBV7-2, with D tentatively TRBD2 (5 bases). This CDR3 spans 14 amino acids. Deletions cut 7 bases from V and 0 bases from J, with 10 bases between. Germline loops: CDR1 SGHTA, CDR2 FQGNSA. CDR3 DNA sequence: TGTGCCAGCACGTCTGGGAGCTCCTACAATGAGCAGTTCTTC. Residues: CASTSGSSYNEQFF.

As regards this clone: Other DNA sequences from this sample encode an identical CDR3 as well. The CDR3 protein is CASGTGNTEAFF. CDR3 nucleotide sequence: TGTGCCAGCGGGACAGGGAACACTGAAGCTTTCTTT. V usage is TRBV19 and J usage is TRBJ1-1, with 8 bases identical to TRBD1. CDR3 size: 12 residues. With 9 bases clipped from V and 1 base from J, the junction kept 1 base outside the gene matches. Germline CDR1 reads LNHDA; CDR2 reads SQIVND (reference sequence). The full variable domain, its missing parts supplied by reference TRBV19 and TRBJ1-1, is DGGITQSPKYLFRKEGQNVTLSCEQNLNHDAMYWYRQDPGQGLRLIYYSQIVNDFQKGDIAEGYSVSREKKESFPLTVTSAQKNPTAFYLCASGTGNTEAFFGQGTRLTVV.

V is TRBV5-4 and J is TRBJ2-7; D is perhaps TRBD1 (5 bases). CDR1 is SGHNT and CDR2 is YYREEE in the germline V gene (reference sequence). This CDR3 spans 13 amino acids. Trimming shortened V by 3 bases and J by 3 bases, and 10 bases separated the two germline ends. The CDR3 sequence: CASSSETVYEQYF. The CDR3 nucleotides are TGTGCCAGCAGCTCCGAGACAGTCTACGAGCAGTACTTC. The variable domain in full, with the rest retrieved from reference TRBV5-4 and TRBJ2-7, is ETGVTQSPTHLIKTRGQQVTLRCSSQSGHNTVSWYQQALGQGPQFIFQYYREEENGRGNFPPRFSGLQFPNYSSELNVNALELDDSALYLCASSSETVYEQYFGPGTRLTVT.

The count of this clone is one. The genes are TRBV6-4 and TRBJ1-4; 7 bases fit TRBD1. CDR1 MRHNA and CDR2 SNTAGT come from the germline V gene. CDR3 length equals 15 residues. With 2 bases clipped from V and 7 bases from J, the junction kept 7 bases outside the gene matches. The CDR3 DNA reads TGTGCCAGCAGTGACCGGCCAGGGGGTGTTGAAAAACTGTTTTTT. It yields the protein CASSDRPGGVEKLFF.

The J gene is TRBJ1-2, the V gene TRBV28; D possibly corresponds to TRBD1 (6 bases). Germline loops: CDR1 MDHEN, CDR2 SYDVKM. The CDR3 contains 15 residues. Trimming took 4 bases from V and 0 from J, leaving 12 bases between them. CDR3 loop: CASSSLGGANYGYTF. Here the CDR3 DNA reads TGTGCCAGCAGTTCCTTGGGGGGCGCTAACTATGGCTACACCTTC.

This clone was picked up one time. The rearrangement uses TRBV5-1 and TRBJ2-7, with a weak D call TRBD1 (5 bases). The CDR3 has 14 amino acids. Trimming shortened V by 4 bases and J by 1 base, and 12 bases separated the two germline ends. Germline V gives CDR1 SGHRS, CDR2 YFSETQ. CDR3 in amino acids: CASSVRTRSYEQYF. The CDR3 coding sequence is TGCGCCAGCAGCGTACGGACAAGGTCCTACGAGCAGTACTTC.

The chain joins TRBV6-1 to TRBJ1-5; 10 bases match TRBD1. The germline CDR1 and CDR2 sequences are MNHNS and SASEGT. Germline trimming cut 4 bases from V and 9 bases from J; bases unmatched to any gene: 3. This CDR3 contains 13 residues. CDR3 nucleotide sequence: TGTGCCAGCAGTGGGACAGGGGGGTTGCCCCAGCATTTT. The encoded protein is CASSGTGGLPQHF.